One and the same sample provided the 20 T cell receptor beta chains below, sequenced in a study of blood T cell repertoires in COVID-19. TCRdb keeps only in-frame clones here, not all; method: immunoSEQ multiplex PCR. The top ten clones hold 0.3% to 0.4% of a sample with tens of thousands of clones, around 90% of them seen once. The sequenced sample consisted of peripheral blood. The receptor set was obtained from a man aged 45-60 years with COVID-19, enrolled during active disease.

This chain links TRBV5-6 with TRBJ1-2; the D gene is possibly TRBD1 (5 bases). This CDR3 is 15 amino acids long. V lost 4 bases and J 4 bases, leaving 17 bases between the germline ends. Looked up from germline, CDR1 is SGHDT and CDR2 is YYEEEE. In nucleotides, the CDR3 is TGTGCCAGCAGCCCGTACCGACAGCTTACCTATGGCTACACCTTC. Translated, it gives CASSPYRQLTYGYTF.

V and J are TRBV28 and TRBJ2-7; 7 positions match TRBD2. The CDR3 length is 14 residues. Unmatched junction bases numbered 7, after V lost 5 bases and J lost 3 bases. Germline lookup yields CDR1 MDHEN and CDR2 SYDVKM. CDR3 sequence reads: CASSPPAGIYEQYF. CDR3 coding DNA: TGTGCCAGCAGTCCCCCAGCGGGAATCTACGAGCAGTACTTC. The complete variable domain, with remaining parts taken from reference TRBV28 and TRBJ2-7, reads DVKVTQSSRYLVKRTGEKVFLECVQDMDHENMFWYRQDPGLGLRLIYFSYDVKMKEKGDIPEGYSVSREKKERFSLILESASTNQTSMYLCASSPPAGIYEQYFGPGTRLTVT.

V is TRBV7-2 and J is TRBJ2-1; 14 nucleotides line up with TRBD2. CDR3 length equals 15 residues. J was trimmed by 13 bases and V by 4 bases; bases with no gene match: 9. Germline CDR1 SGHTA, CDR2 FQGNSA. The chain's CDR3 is CASSSGTSGSMVQFF. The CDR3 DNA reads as TGTGCCAGCAGCTCCGGGACTAGCGGGAGCATGGTCCAGTTCTTC.

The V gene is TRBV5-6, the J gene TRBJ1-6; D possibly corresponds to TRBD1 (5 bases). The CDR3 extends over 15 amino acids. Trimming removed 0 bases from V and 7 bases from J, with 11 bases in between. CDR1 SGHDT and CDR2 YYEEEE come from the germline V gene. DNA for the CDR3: TGTGCCAGCAGCTTGGCCGGGGGACTGAATTCACCCCTCCACTTT. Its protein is CASSLAGGLNSPLHF.

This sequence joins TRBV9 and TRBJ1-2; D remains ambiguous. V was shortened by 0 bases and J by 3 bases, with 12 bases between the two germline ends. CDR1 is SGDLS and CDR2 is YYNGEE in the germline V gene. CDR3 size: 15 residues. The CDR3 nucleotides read TGTGCCAGCAGCGTAGATCCGGGTTCGTACTATGGCTACACCTTC. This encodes CASSVDPGSYYGYTF.

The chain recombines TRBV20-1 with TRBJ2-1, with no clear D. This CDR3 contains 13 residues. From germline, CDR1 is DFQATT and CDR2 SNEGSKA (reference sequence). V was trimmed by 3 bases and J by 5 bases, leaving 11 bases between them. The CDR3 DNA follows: TGCAGTGCTAGTCGTCCTACGGACAATGAGCAGTTCTTC. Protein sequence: CSASRPTDNEQFF.

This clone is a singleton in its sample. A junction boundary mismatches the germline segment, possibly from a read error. This chain's CDR3 is CASSPGAGGETQYF. The CDR3, as DNA: TGTGCCAGCAGCCCTGGGGCGGGAGGCGAGACTCAGTACTTC. The V call is TRBV7-2, the J call TRBJ2-5; 8 nucleotides agree with TRBD2. The V gene's germline CDR1 is SGHTA and CDR2 FQGNSA. The CDR3 spans 14 residues.

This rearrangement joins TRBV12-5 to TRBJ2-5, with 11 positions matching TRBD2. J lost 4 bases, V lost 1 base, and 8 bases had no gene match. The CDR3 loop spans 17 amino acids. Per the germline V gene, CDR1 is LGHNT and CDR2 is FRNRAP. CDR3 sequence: CASGLGLAGKGSETQYF. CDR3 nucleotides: TGTGCTAGTGGTTTGGGACTAGCGGGAAAAGGGTCAGAGACCCAGTACTTC.

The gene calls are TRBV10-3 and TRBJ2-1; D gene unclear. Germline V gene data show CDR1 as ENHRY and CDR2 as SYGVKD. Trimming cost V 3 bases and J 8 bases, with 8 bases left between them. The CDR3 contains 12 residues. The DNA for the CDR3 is TGTGCCATCAGTGAACTAACCCATGAGCAGTTCTTC. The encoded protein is CAISELTHEQFF.

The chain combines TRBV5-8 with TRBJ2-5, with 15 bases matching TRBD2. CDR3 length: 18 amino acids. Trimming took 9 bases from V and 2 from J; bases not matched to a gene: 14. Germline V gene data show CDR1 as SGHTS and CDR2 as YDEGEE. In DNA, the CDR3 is TGTGCCACCGCCTTCGGACTAGCGGGAGGGCGTATTCAAGAGACCCAGTACTTC. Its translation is CATAFGLAGGRIQETQYF.

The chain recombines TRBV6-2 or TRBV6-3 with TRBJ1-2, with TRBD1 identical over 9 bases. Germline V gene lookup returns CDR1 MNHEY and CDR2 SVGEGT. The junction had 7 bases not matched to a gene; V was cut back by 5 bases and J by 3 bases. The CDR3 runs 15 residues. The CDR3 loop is CASSTRTGEDYGYTF. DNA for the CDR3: TGTGCCAGCAGTACCCGGACAGGGGAGGACTATGGCTACACCTTC.

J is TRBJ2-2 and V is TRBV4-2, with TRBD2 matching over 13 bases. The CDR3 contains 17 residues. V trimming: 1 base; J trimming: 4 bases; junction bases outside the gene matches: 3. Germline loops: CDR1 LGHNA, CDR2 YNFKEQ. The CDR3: CASSQGTSGRSTGELFF. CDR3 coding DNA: TGTGCCAGCAGCCAAGGGACTAGCGGGAGAAGCACCGGGGAGCTGTTTTTT.

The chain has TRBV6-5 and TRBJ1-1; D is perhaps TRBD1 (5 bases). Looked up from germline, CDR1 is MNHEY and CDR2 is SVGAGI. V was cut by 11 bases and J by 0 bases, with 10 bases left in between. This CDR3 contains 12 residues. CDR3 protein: CAAKGMNTEAFF. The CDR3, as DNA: TGTGCCGCAAAGGGGATGAACACTGAAGCTTTCTTT.

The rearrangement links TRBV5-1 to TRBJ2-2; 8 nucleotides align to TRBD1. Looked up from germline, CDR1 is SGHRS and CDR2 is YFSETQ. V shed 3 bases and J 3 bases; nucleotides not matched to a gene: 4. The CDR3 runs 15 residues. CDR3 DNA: TGCGCCAGCAGCTCGCAGGGGGCTCACACCGGGGAGCTGTTTTTT. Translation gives CASSSQGAHTGELFF.

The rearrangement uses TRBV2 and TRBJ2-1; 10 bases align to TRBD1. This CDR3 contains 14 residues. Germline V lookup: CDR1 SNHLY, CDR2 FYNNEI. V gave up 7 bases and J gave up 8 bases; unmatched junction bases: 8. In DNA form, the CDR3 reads TGTGCCAGCACCGTGACAGGGGGCGTCGATGAGCAGTTCTTC. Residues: CASTVTGGVDEQFF. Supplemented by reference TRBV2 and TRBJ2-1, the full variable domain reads EPEVTQTPSHQVTQMGQEVILRCVPISNHLYFYWYRQILGQKVEFLVSFYNNEISEKSEIFDDQFSVERPDGSNFTLKIRSTKLEDSAMYFCASTVTGGVDEQFFGPGTRLTVL.

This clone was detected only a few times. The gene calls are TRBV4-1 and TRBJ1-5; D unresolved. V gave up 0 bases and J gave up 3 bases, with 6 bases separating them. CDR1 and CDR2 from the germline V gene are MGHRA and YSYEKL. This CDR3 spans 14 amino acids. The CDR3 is CASSQEGNNQPQHF. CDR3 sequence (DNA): TGCGCCAGCAGCCAAGAGGGCAACAATCAGCCCCAGCATTTT.

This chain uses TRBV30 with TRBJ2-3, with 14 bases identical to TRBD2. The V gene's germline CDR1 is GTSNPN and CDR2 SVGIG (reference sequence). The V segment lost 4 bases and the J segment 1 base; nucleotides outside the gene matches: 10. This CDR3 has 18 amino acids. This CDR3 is CAWIPGLAGARRTDTQYF. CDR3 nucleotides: TGTGCCTGGATCCCGGGACTAGCGGGGGCTCGGCGCACAGATACGCAGTATTTT.

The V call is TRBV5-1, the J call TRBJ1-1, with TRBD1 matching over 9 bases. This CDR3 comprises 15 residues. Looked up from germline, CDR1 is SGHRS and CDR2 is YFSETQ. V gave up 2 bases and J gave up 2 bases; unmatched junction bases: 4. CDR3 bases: TGCGCCAGCAGCTTAGGGGACAGGGATAACACTGAAGCTTTCTTT. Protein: CASSLGDRDNTEAFF.

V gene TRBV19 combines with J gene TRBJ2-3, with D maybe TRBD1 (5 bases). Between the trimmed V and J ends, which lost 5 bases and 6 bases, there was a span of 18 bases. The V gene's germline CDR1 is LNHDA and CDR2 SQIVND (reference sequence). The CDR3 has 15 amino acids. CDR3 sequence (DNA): TGTGCCAGTAGTTTACGGCCCAGGGAAGGGGATACGCAGTATTTT. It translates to CASSLRPREGDTQYF.

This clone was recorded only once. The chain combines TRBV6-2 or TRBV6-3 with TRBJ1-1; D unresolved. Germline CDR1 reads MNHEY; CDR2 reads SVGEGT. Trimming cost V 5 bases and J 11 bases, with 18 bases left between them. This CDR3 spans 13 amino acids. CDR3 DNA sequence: TGTGCCAGCAGTCCCTCGATCCCCGTAGCGGCTTTCTTT. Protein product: CASSPSIPVAAFF.